Sequencing of this T cell receptor beta chain was carried out in a study of regulatory T cells in long-lasting Graves disease. Study findings and constraints: Favored usage of TRBV28, TRBJ1-2 and TRBJ2-5 was recorded in persistent disease.

Of note for this clonotype: Its antigen is not identified.

The CDR3 contains 14 residues. Germline V gene lookup returns CDR1 SEHNR and CDR2 FQNEAQ (reference sequence). Losses at the gene ends were 5 bases for V and 5 bases for J; bases not matched to a gene: 5. As to time point: newly diagnosed GD, antithyroid drugs for less than 3 months. The TCR library was made from RNA extracted from PBMCs. Both iRepertoire HTBI primers and Arm-PCR of CDR3 regions were used to build the TCR beta libraries. In the original workflow: Samples jointly harbored roughly 60 TRBV and over 11 TRBJ segments. TCRdb processed the multiplex PCR reads anew with MiXCR; each CDR3 protein has one entry. The V and J calls, along with clone size, are taken from TCRdb and not from the paper's own processing. The sample shows over 300,000 distinct CDR3 sequences, 15% of them seen only once.

The receptor was derived from a female donor with Graves disease. The sequenced sample was peripheral blood mononuclear cells (PBMCs), obtained at new diagnosis, from a patient treated with antithyroid drugs. The V gene is TRBV7-9, the J gene TRBJ2-3; TRBD1 matches 9 bases. The CDR3 sequence: CASSPGDREDTQYF. The DNA for the CDR3 is TGTGCCAGCAGCCCCGGGGACAGGGAAGATACGCAGTATTTT.